This TCR beta chain was sequenced during a study of PD-L1 blockade in urothelial cancer. Overall study: Most patients, about 90% of the roughly 29, were males with bladder-origin cancer.

Only in-frame clones appear in the TCRdb table, and some are missing; sequencing was by immunoSEQ multiplex PCR. Of about 52,000 clones in the sample, 77% were seen once. Sampling of each patient yielded between 1 and 8 specimens, collected pretreatment and on-treatment. V dropped 8 bases and J dropped 0; count of bases not matched to a gene: 13. Germline-derived CDR1 and CDR2 are MNHEY and SMNVEV (reference sequence). The CDR3 is 18 residues long. The source of this sequence is a man aged 65-85 years with urothelial cancer. This rearrangement joins TRBV27 to TRBJ2-6, with TRBD1 matching 7 bases. The sample here was PBMCs, taken around atezolizumab (anti-PD-L1) treatment. CDR3 region: CASVPLKGAISGANVLTF. The CDR3 region has the DNA TGTGCCAGCGTACCCCTAAAGGGGGCCATCTCTGGGGCCAACGTCCTGACTTTC. Full variable domain (outside the CDR3, taken from reference TRBV27 and TRBJ2-6): EAQVTQNPRYLITVTGKKLTVTCSQNMNHEYMSWYRQDPGLGLRQIYYSMNVEVTDKGDVPEGYKVSRKEKRNFPLILESPSPNQTSLYFCASVPLKGAISGANVLTFGAGSRLTVL.